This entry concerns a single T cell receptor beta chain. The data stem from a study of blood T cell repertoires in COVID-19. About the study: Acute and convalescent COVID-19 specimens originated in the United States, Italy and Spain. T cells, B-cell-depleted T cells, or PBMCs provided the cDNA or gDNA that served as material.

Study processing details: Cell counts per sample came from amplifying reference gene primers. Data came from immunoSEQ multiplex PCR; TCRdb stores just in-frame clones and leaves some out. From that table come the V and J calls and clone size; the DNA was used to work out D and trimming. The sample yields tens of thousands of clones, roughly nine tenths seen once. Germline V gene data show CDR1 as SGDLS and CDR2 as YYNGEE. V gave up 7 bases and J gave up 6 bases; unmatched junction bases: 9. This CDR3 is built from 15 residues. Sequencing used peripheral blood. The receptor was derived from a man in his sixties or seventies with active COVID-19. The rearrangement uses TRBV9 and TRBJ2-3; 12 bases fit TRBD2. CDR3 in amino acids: CASGPSGRGADTQYF. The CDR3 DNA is TGTGCCAGCGGTCCTAGCGGGAGGGGGGCTGATACGCAGTATTTT.